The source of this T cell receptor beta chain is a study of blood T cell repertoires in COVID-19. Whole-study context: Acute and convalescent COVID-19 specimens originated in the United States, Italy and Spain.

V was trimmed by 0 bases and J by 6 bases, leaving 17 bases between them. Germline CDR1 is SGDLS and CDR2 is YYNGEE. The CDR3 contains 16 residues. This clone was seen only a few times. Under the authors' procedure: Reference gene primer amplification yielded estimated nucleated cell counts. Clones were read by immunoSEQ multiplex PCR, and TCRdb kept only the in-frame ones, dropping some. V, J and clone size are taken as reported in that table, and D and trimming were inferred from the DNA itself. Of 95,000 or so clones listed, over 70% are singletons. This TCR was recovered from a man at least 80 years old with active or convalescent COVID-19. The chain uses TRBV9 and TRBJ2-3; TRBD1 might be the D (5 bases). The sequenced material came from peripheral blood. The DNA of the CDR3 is TGTGCCAGCAGCGTAGGAAGGACATCTCGTGGGGATACGCAGTATTTT. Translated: CASSVGRTSRGDTQYF.